One and the same sample provided the 18 T cell receptor beta chains below, sequenced in a study of blood T cell repertoires in COVID-19. Assay: immunoSEQ multiplex PCR; the TCRdb copy retains only in-frame clones and omits some. The repertoire holds some 210,000 clones, around 84% seen once, with 15% to 20% in the top ten. Specimen: peripheral blood. Every receptor here comes from a human donor in a cohort sampled during active COVID-19.

The chain has TRBV5-1 and TRBJ1-6; 9 bases line up with TRBD1. This CDR3 is 16 amino acids long. Losses at the gene ends were 0 bases for V and 7 bases for J; bases not matched to a gene: 5. The V gene's germline CDR1 is SGHRS and CDR2 YFSETQ. The CDR3 is CASSLALGTGNSPLHF. The CDR3, as DNA: TGCGCCAGCAGCTTGGCCCTGGGGACAGGGAATTCACCCCTCCACTTT.

CDR3 sequence reads: CASSYSHGARNSPLHF. In nucleotides, the CDR3 is TGTGCCAGCAGTTACTCGCATGGGGCTCGTAATTCACCCCTCCACTTT. The V call is TRBV6-5, the J call TRBJ1-6; TRBD1 might be the D (5 bases). Germline assignment: CDR1 MNHEY and CDR2 SVGAGI. Deletions cut 0 bases from V and 6 bases from J, with 12 bases between. The CDR3 extends over 16 amino acids.

The chain couples TRBV12-3 or TRBV12-4 to TRBJ2-1; the D gene is possibly TRBD2 (5 bases). V lost 5 bases and J lost 8, with 10 bases in between. The CDR3 spans 12 residues. The CDR3, as DNA: TGTGCCAGCAGTGTAGAGGAGGATGAGCAGTTCTTC. This translates into CASSVEEDEQFF.

This chain connects TRBV28 to TRBJ2-7, with D possibly matching TRBD2 (6 bases). Per the germline V gene, CDR1 is MDHEN and CDR2 is SYDVKM. The V gene lost 6 bases and the J gene lost 6 bases, with 15 bases spanning the gap. The length of the CDR3 is 13 residues. CDR3 loop: CASSIGTQFEQYF. The CDR3 nucleotides read TGTGCCAGCAGCATCGGGACTCAATTCGAGCAGTACTTC.

This chain links TRBV3-1 (or the pseudogene TRBV3-2) with TRBJ1-2; D call uncertain. CDR3 length: 17 amino acids. Trimming shortened V by 1 base and J by 8 bases, and 23 bases separated the two germline ends. Germline values: CDR1 LGHDT, CDR2 YNNKEL (reference sequence). The CDR3 here is CASSQGAGSAGSRGYTF. The CDR3 coding sequence is TGTGCCAGCAGCCAAGGTGCGGGGTCCGCGGGGTCTAGGGGCTACACCTTC.

This clone was seen only once. This chain uses TRBV28 with TRBJ2-1, with D maybe TRBD1 (6 bases). V shed 3 bases and J shed 8 bases, with 17 bases lying between them. The CDR3 sequence is 15 residues long. The germline CDR1 and CDR2 sequences are MDHEN and SYDVKM. In nucleotides, the CDR3 is TGTGCCAGCAGTTTCGATATACCAAGGGGGTATGAGCAGTTCTTC. Translated: CASSFDIPRGYEQFF.

This clone has a single count. The gene calls are TRBV5-4 and TRBJ2-7; TRBD2 matches at 8 bases. Germline CDR1 is SGHNT and CDR2 is YYREEE (reference sequence). V shed 4 bases, J shed 5 bases, and the junction held 11 bases outside the gene matches. This CDR3 spans 15 amino acids. CDR3 DNA sequence: TGTGCCAGCAGCACCAAAAGCGGGGGTTCCGACGAGCAGTACTTC. Protein sequence: CASSTKSGGSDEQYF.

The chain has TRBV10-3 and TRBJ1-6, with TRBD1 as a possible D gene (5 bases). CDR3 length equals 14 residues. Trimming removed 4 bases from V and 5 bases from J, with 9 bases in between. Germline V gene data show CDR1 as ENHRY and CDR2 as SYGVKD. CDR3 sequence reads: CAISAGGDNSPLHF. The CDR3 nucleotides are TGTGCCATCAGTGCTGGAGGGGATAATTCACCCCTCCACTTT.

The chain couples TRBV29-1 to TRBJ2-1; 11 bases fit TRBD2. Germline values: CDR1 SQVTM, CDR2 ANQGSEA. The CDR3 totals 13 residues. Trimming took 4 bases from V and 8 from J; bases not matched to a gene: 4. The CDR3 DNA follows: TGCAGCGTTGCGCTAGCGGGAGGCTATGAGCAGTTCTTC. It codes for CSVALAGGYEQFF.

This clone was found once. The chain recombines TRBV5-5 with TRBJ1-3; 7 bases match TRBD1. Germline CDR1 reads SGHKS; CDR2 reads YYEKEE (reference sequence). Losses at the gene ends were 1 base for V and 0 bases for J; bases not matched to a gene: 1. This CDR3 has 15 residues. The CDR3 loop reads CASSLWDSSGNTIYF. CDR3 nucleotide sequence: TGTGCCAGCAGCTTGTGGGACAGCTCTGGAAACACCATATATTTT.

This chain uses TRBV2 with TRBJ2-7, with TRBD1 matching over 7 bases. J gave up 2 bases and V 6 bases, and 7 bases lay outside the gene matches. Germline CDR1 reads SNHLY; CDR2 reads FYNNEI. The CDR3 has 14 residues. The CDR3 DNA follows: TGTGCCAGCAGAAGGACAGGAACTACCTACGAGCAGTACTTC. Translated, it gives CASRRTGTTYEQYF.

The J gene is TRBJ2-7, the V gene TRBV13; tentatively, D is TRBD2 (6 bases). Germline CDR1 and CDR2: PRHDT and FYEKMQ (reference sequence). This CDR3 region has 16 residues. Deletions cut 4 bases from V and 6 bases from J, with 22 bases between. CDR3 amino acids: CASSYGILLRETEQYF. The CDR3 nucleotides read TGTGCCAGCAGCTACGGAATCCTGTTGCGGGAAACCGAGCAGTACTTC.

V usage is TRBV19 and J usage is TRBJ1-4; TRBD1 matches at 7 bases. CDR1 LNHDA and CDR2 SQIVND come from the germline V gene (reference sequence). CDR3 length equals 15 residues. The trim removed 6 bases at V and 0 bases at J, leaving 4 bases unmatched. The CDR3 DNA follows: TGTGCCAGTAGGCCTGACAGGGCAACTAATGAAAAACTGTTTTTT. Translation: CASRPDRATNEKLFF.

The chain recombines TRBV20-1 with TRBJ1-5; D unclear. Trimming removed 3 bases at V and 1 base at J, with 13 bases between. The CDR3 is 15 residues long. Germline-derived CDR1 and CDR2 are DFQATT and SNEGSKA (reference sequence). The CDR3 protein is CSASGAAVSNQPQHF. The CDR3 DNA is TGCAGTGCTAGTGGCGCAGCGGTGAGCAATCAGCCCCAGCATTTT.

The chain links TRBV7-3 to TRBJ2-3; no clear D. The CDR3 extends over 16 amino acids. Germline V gene lookup returns CDR1 SGHTA and CDR2 FQGTGA. Trimming removed 3 bases from V and 0 bases from J, with 13 bases in between. The CDR3 reads CASSLGGPASTDTQYF. Here the CDR3 DNA reads TGTGCCAGCAGCTTGGGTGGGCCAGCTAGCACAGATACGCAGTATTTT.

The rearrangement links TRBV6-5 to TRBJ2-5; 10 bases are shared with TRBD2. V dropped 6 bases and J dropped 8; count of bases not matched to a gene: 6. The CDR3 consists of 13 residues. Germline CDR1 is MNHEY and CDR2 is SVGAGI. The CDR3 spells CASRSSGGSTQYF. In DNA form, the CDR3 reads TGTGCCAGCAGATCTAGCGGGGGTAGTACCCAGTACTTC.

The rearrangement joins TRBV5-1 to TRBJ2-3; maybe TRBD2 (6 bases). The CDR3 totals 13 residues. The germline CDR1 and CDR2 sequences are SGHRS and YFSETQ. V was trimmed by 4 bases and J by 5 bases, leaving 11 bases between them. The CDR3 region is CASSLGAGDTQYF. In nucleotides, the CDR3 is TGCGCCAGCAGCCTAGGAGCGGGAGATACGCAGTATTTT.

V is TRBV5-1 and J is TRBJ2-1, with 8 nucleotides matching TRBD2. With V trimmed by 0 bases and J by 6 bases, 14 bases remained unmatched. CDR1 and CDR2 (germline): SGHRS, YFSETQ. This CDR3 has 18 residues. The CDR3 nucleotides are TGCGCCAGCAGCTTGGGCCCACGAGCGGGAGTAGGGCTCAATGAGCAGTTCTTC. Translating it yields CASSLGPRAGVGLNEQFF.